Below are 17 T cell receptor beta chains sequenced from a single sample in a study of blood T cell repertoires in COVID-19. Assay: immunoSEQ multiplex PCR; the TCRdb copy retains only in-frame clones and omits some. The sample holds some 180,000 clones, 84% seen once. The sample was PBMCs or T cells enriched from blood (not recorded which). The receptors stem from a woman in her twenties or thirties who had been exposed to COVID-19.

This sequence joins TRBV6-5 and TRBJ2-3; 7 bases agree with TRBD1. Germline CDR1 and CDR2: MNHEY and SVGAGI. The CDR3 covers 15 residues. Trimming removed 5 bases from V and 3 bases from J; junction bases left unmatched: 8. The CDR3 here is CASSPDRLPTDTQYF. The CDR3 DNA is TGTGCCAGCAGTCCGGACAGGCTCCCAACAGATACGCAGTATTTT.

CDR3 residues: CASSGDRVGANYGYTF. Written as DNA, the CDR3 is TGTGCCAGCAGCGGGGACAGGGTCGGAGCTAACTATGGCTACACCTTC. The chain is built from TRBV19 and TRBJ1-2, with 9 bases that match TRBD1. This CDR3 region has 16 residues. V was pared by 9 bases and J by 0 bases, with 11 bases of the junction left unmatched. Germline V CDR1 and CDR2: LNHDA, SQIVND (reference sequence).

V and J are TRBV4-1 and TRBJ1-3; D gene unclear. Per germline, CDR1 MGHRA and CDR2 YSYEKL. This CDR3 is 15 amino acids long. V lost 2 bases, J lost 2 bases, and 10 bases lay in between. CDR3 sequence reads: CASSQFYQAGNTIYF. In nucleotides, the CDR3 is TGCGCCAGCAGCCAATTCTACCAGGCTGGAAACACCATATATTTT.

This clone appeared a few times. V usage is TRBV29-1 and J usage is TRBJ2-7, with a possible D match to TRBD2 (5 bases). V was trimmed by 0 bases and J by 1 base, leaving 10 bases between them. The CDR3 runs to 14 residues. The germline CDR1 and CDR2 sequences are SQVTM and ANQGSEA. Here the CDR3 reads CSVEDSGLSYEQYF. As DNA, the CDR3 is TGCAGCGTTGAAGATTCGGGGTTATCCTACGAGCAGTACTTC.

The J gene is TRBJ2-1, the V gene TRBV11-3, with D unclear. The V end lost 1 base, the J end lost 8 bases, and 3 bases lay between the germline ends. CDR3 size: 11 residues. Germline-derived CDR1 and CDR2 are SGHNT and YENEEA. CDR3 nucleotides: TGTGCCAGCAGCTTAGCGGATGAGCAGTTCTTC. Its translation: CASSLADEQFF.

This chain links TRBV7-2 with TRBJ1-1; the D is unclear. The CDR3 is made up of 12 amino acids. Trimming left V 1 base short and J 5 bases short, with 5 bases between. The germline V gene encodes CDR1 SGHTA and CDR2 FQGNSA. DNA for the CDR3: TGTGCCAGCAGCTTAGGGCGGACTGAAGCTTTCTTT. It encodes CASSLGRTEAFF.

CDR3 in DNA: TGTGCCAGCAGAGAACGTGGGGGACAGGGCAAAAAAGGGTACAATTCACCCCTCCACTTT. It specifies CASRERGGQGKKGYNSPLHF. The chain combines TRBV2 with TRBJ1-6; 9 bases are shared with TRBD1. V gave up 6 bases and J gave up 7 bases; unmatched junction bases: 22. The CDR3 sequence is 20 residues long. Germline CDR1 is SNHLY and CDR2 is FYNNEI. The full variable domain, its missing parts supplied by reference TRBV2 and TRBJ1-6, is EPEVTQTPSHQVTQMGQEVILRCVPISNHLYFYWYRQILGQKVEFLVSFYNNEISEKSEIFDDQFSVERPDGSNFTLKIRSTKLEDSAMYFCASRERGGQGKKGYNSPLHFGNGTRLTVT.

The V and J genes are TRBV7-8 and TRBJ2-3, with D perhaps TRBD2 (6 bases). The CDR3 runs 19 residues. The V gene lost 5 bases and the J gene lost 0 bases, with 24 bases spanning the gap. Germline CDR1 and CDR2: SGHVS and FQNEAQ. The CDR3 is CASSTSSWRGTLSTDTQYF. The CDR3, as DNA: TGTGCCAGCAGCACAAGCTCGTGGCGGGGAACCCTTAGCACAGATACGCAGTATTTT.

CDR3 loop: CASGLRDSYGYTF. DNA of the CDR3: TGTGCTAGTGGTTTGAGGGACAGCTATGGCTACACCTTC. The V gene is TRBV12-5, the J gene TRBJ1-2; 7 bases agree with TRBD1. This CDR3 has 13 residues. Germline V gene data show CDR1 as LGHNT and CDR2 as FRNRAP. The V segment lost 2 bases and the J segment 4 bases; nucleotides outside the gene matches: 1.

The chain recombines TRBV2 with TRBJ1-2, with D possibly being TRBD1 (6 bases). Germline V gene lookup returns CDR1 SNHLY and CDR2 FYNNEI. Trimming left V 6 bases short and J 0 bases short, with 14 bases between. The CDR3 has 15 amino acids. The CDR3 DNA is TGTGCCAGCAGGGAGGAACAGGGTCCTAACTATGGCTACACCTTC. Its protein product is CASREEQGPNYGYTF. Full variable domain (remainder filled in from reference TRBV2 and TRBJ1-2): EPEVTQTPSHQVTQMGQEVILRCVPISNHLYFYWYRQILGQKVEFLVSFYNNEISEKSEIFDDQFSVERPDGSNFTLKIRSTKLEDSAMYFCASREEQGPNYGYTFGSGTRLTVV.

In this sample, this clone turned up once. The chain uses TRBV19 and TRBJ1-6; 7 bases align to TRBD1. Per the germline V gene, CDR1 is LNHDA and CDR2 is SQIVND (reference sequence). Trimming took 8 bases from V and 9 from J; bases not matched to a gene: 13. The CDR3 loop spans 15 amino acids. CDR3 nucleotide sequence: TGTGCCAGTGCTAGGGCCGACAGGGAGATTTCACCCCTCCACTTT. Amino acid sequence: CASARADREISPLHF.

This clone was detected a few times. The CDR3 protein is CASSQDFSGGEAFF. CDR3 nucleotide sequence: TGTGCCAGCAGCCAAGATTTCAGCGGGGGCGAAGCTTTCTTT. The V gene is TRBV4-2, the J gene TRBJ1-1; a possible D gene is TRBD1 (6 bases). Germline V gene data show CDR1 as LGHNA and CDR2 as YNFKEQ. The ends were cut back, 0 bases at V and 8 bases at J, with 13 bases in the middle. This CDR3 spans 14 amino acids.

The chain recombines TRBV5-1 with TRBJ1-2; 8 nucleotides line up with TRBD1. Germline lookup yields CDR1 SGHRS and CDR2 YFSETQ. Germline trimming cut 5 bases from V and 5 bases from J; bases unmatched to any gene: 5. The CDR3 length is 13 residues. CDR3 DNA sequence: TGCGCCAGCAGAACAGGGGGAAAATATGGCTACACCTTC. Translating it yields CASRTGGKYGYTF.

The chain has TRBV7-9 and TRBJ2-1; 10 bases align to TRBD2. The CDR3 is 16 amino acids. The junction had 8 bases not matched to a gene; V was cut back by 6 bases and J by 3 bases. Germline V gene data show CDR1 as SEHNR and CDR2 as FQNEAQ (reference sequence). The DNA of the CDR3 is TGTGCCAGCAGGGAGAGCGGGGGGGCCTACTACAATGAGCAGTTCTTC. Amino acid sequence: CASRESGGAYYNEQFF.

This chain links TRBV7-8 with TRBJ1-1; 7 positions match TRBD1. With 5 bases clipped from V and 7 bases from J, the junction kept 4 bases outside the gene matches. Germline V gives CDR1 SGHVS, CDR2 FQNEAQ. This CDR3 has 12 residues. CDR3 sequence reads: CASSARDSEAFF. The CDR3 bases are TGTGCCAGCAGCGCCCGGGACAGTGAAGCTTTCTTT. Together with reference TRBV7-8 and TRBJ1-1, the CDR3 gives the full variable domain: GAGVSQSPRYKVAKRGQDVALRCDPISGHVSLFWYQQALGQGPEFLTYFQNEAQLDKSGLPSDRFFAERPEGSVSTLKIQRTQQEDSAVYLCASSARDSEAFFGQGTRLTVV.

This clone has only one observation. Other DNA sequences in the same sample also yield this CDR3. The chain has TRBV5-4 and TRBJ2-7, with D possibly being TRBD1 (6 bases). Trimming removed 3 bases at V and 6 bases at J, with 13 bases between. Per germline, CDR1 SGHNT and CDR2 YYREEE (reference sequence). This CDR3 region has 13 residues. The CDR3 reads CASSSGTGSEQYF. For the CDR3, the DNA is TGTGCCAGCAGCTCGGGTACAGGGAGCGAGCAGTACTTC.

J is TRBJ2-7 and V is TRBV15; weak D call: TRBD2 (6 bases). CDR3 size: 15 residues. Germline V gene sequence: CDR1 LNHNV, CDR2 YYDKDF (reference sequence). Trimming shortened V by 1 base and J by 6 bases, and 16 bases separated the two germline ends. CDR3 loop: CATSRASGSRGEQYF. The CDR3 DNA is TGTGCCACCAGCAGAGCAAGCGGGTCTCGCGGCGAGCAGTACTTC.